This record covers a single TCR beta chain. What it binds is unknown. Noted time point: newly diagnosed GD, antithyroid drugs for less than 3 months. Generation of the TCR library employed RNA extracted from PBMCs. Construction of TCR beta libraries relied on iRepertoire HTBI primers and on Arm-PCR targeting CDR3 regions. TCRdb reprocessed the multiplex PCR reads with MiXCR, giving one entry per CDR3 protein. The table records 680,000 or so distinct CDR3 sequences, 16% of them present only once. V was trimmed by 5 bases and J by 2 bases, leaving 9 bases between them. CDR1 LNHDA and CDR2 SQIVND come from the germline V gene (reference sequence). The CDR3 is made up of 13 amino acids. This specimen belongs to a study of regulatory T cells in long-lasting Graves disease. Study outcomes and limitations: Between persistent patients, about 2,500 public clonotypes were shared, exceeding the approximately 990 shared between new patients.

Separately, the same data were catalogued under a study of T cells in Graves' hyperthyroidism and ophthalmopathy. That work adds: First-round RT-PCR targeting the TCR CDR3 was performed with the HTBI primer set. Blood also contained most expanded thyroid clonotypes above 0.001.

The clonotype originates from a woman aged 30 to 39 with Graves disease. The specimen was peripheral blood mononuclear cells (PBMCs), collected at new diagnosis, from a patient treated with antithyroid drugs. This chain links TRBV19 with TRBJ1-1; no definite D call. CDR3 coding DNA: TGTGCCAGTAGTGGTTTATCAAACACTGAAGCTTTCTTT. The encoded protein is CASSGLSNTEAFF.